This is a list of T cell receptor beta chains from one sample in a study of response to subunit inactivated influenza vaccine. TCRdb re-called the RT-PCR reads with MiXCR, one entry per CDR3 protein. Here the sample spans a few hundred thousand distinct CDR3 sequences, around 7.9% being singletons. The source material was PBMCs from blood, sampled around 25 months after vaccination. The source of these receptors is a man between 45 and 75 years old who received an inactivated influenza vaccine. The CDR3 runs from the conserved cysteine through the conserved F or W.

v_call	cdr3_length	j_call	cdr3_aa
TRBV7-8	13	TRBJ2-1	CASSEDSYNEQFF
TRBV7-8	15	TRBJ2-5	CASSLVGLTQETQYF
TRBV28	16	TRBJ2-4	CASSLFVALAKNIQYF
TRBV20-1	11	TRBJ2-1	CSARFGNEQFF
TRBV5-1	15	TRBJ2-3	CASSYGTGSTDTQYF
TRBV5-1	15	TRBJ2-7	CASSLGGQEGHEQYF
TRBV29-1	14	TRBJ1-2	CSVERRGLGEGYTF
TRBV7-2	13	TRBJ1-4	CASQATTNEKLFF
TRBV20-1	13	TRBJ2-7	CSARGGLSSEQYF
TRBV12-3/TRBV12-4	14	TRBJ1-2	CASSPVGTPYGYTF
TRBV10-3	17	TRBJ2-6	CAISRGQGAPGANVLTF
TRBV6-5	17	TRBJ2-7	CASSSLGLAGGFYEQYF
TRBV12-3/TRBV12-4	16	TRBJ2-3	CASSLLGTGATDTQYF
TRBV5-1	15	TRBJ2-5	CASSIPVGYQETQYF
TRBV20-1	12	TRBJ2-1	CSARSLAHEQFF
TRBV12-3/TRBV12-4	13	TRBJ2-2	CASSWTGSGELFF
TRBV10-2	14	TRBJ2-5	CASGVGPRIETQYF
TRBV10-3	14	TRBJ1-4	CAISEEGDGEKLFF